The 29 T cell receptor beta chains below all came from one sample that was sequenced in a study of blood T cell repertoires in COVID-19 (TCRdb year 2020). The method was the immunoSEQ multiplex PCR assay. As stored in TCRdb, this immuneACCESS dataset retains in-frame rearrangements with V and J assigned. A fraction of the clones does not appear; measured against another copy, unresolved V genes explain less than half of the discrepancy, and the remainder lacks a known reason. The sample data list some 300,000 clones, and around 88% of these were observed just once. Together, the top ten hold 5.5% to 7% of the sample. The sample taken for sequencing was peripheral blood. All receptors derive from a woman aged 25 to 45 who had recovered from COVID-19.

This clone has just one count. The gene calls are TRBV3-1 (or the pseudogene TRBV3-2) and TRBJ1-2, with TRBD1 matching over 8 bases. Germline V gene sequence: CDR1 LGHDT, CDR2 YNNKEL (reference sequence). Germline trimming cut 4 bases from V and 7 bases from J; bases unmatched to any gene: 11. This CDR3 comprises 15 residues. The CDR3 region is CASSLIRGTGSGYTF. CDR3 DNA sequence: TGTGCCAGCAGCCTGATCCGGGGGACAGGCTCTGGCTACACCTTC.

This clone was observed a handful of times. This rearrangement joins TRBV2 to TRBJ1-1; D perhaps matches TRBD1 (6 bases). From germline, CDR1 is SNHLY and CDR2 FYNNEI. CDR3 length: 16 amino acids. V was trimmed by 6 bases and J by 2 bases, leaving 19 bases between them. The CDR3 DNA follows: TGTGCCAGCAGCGAGACCCTGGACAGAGTTAACACTGAAGCTTTCTTT. Its protein is CASSETLDRVNTEAFF.

V gene TRBV7-2 combines with J gene TRBJ2-2; tentatively, D is TRBD1 (5 bases). V gave up 3 bases and J gave up 5 bases, with 7 bases separating them. The CDR3 has 13 residues. Germline V gives CDR1 SGHTA, CDR2 FQGNSA. The CDR3 region has the DNA TGTGCCAGCAGCTTCCGACAGACCGGGGAGCTGTTTTTT. Its translation is CASSFRQTGELFF.

The V gene is TRBV7-3, the J gene TRBJ2-3; D perhaps matches TRBD1 (6 bases). The CDR3 has 14 residues. V lost 5 bases to trimming and J lost 6 bases, with 15 bases between them. Germline V gene lookup returns CDR1 SGHTA and CDR2 FQGTGA. The CDR3 bases are TGTGCCAGCAGCCCGATGGGGGCGCGGGATACGCAGTATTTT. Residues: CASSPMGARDTQYF.

As for this clone: One end of the junction varies from germline; a read error may be responsible. This chain joins TRBV24-1 and TRBJ1-6; TRBD1 aligns across 10 bases. This CDR3 comprises 15 residues. Germline lookup yields CDR1 KGHDR and CDR2 SFDVKD. The CDR3 spells CATIDPGQGNSPLHF. For the CDR3, the DNA is TGTGCCACCATTGATCCGGGACAGGGGAATTCACCCCTCCACTTT.

The J gene is TRBJ1-2, the V gene TRBV2; D is unclear. Deletions cut 5 bases from V and 0 bases from J, with 16 bases between. The CDR3 covers 16 residues. Looked up from germline, CDR1 is SNHLY and CDR2 is FYNNEI. CDR3 region: CASSFGVAGTNYGYTF. As DNA, the CDR3 is TGTGCCAGCAGTTTCGGGGTCGCGGGGACTAACTATGGCTACACCTTC. The full variable domain, with the rest looked up from reference TRBV2 and TRBJ1-2, is EPEVTQTPSHQVTQMGQEVILRCVPISNHLYFYWYRQILGQKVEFLVSFYNNEISEKSEIFDDQFSVERPDGSNFTLKIRSTKLEDSAMYFCASSFGVAGTNYGYTFGSGTRLTVV.

In its sample, this clone was seen once. The chain carries TRBV7-3 and TRBJ2-2; TRBD1 matches at 7 bases. The CDR3 is 20 residues long. Germline trimming cut 2 bases from V and 8 bases from J; bases unmatched to any gene: 23. From germline, CDR1 is SGHTA and CDR2 FQGTGA. The CDR3 protein is CASSLRGGVMRTGPGGELFF. The CDR3 DNA sequence: TGTGCCAGCAGCTTACGTGGTGGAGTAATGCGGACAGGCCCGGGGGGGGAGCTGTTTTTT.

The chain joins TRBV20-1 to TRBJ1-5; D perhaps matches TRBD1 (5 bases). In germline, CDR1 is DFQATT, CDR2 SNEGSKA (reference sequence). V was trimmed by 3 bases and J by 4 bases, leaving 10 bases between them. This CDR3 has 13 amino acids. The CDR3 nucleotides are TGCAGTGCTAGTTTAGACAGAAATCAGCCCCAGCATTTT. Its translation is CSASLDRNQPQHF.

J is TRBJ2-1 and V is TRBV24-1; 7 nucleotides agree with TRBD1. The CDR3 has 15 amino acids. Germline loops: CDR1 KGHDR, CDR2 SFDVKD. J was trimmed by 6 bases and V by 3 bases; bases with no gene match: 7. CDR3 DNA: TGTGCCACCAGTGATGGAGAGGGGGCCTTCAATGAGCAGTTCTTC. It encodes CATSDGEGAFNEQFF.

The chain joins TRBV6-5 to TRBJ1-5; 8 bases align to TRBD1. Germline V gene lookup returns CDR1 MNHEY and CDR2 SVGAGI. CDR3 length equals 13 residues. V was clipped by 7 bases and J by 7 bases; unmatched bases: 6. This CDR3 reads CASTRDRSQPQHF. The CDR3 DNA reads TGTGCCAGCACTAGGGACAGGTCACAGCCCCAGCATTTT.

The rearrangement joins TRBV19 to TRBJ1-2; D may be TRBD1 (5 bases). The germline V gene has CDR1 LNHDA and CDR2 SQIVND (reference sequence). The CDR3 is made up of 13 amino acids. V was shortened by 8 bases and J by 8 bases, with 18 bases between the two germline ends. The CDR3 reads CASHPQGYRGYTF. The CDR3 DNA sequence: TGTGCCAGTCACCCCCAGGGTTATCGAGGCTACACCTTC.

The J gene is TRBJ2-2, the V gene TRBV6-2 or TRBV6-3; TRBD2 matches at 7 bases. Unmatched junction bases numbered 4, after V lost 2 bases and J lost 4 bases. The CDR3 has 15 residues. Germline V CDR1 and CDR2: MNHEY, SVGEGT. The CDR3 sequence is CASSYRLAFTGELFF. In DNA, the CDR3 is TGTGCCAGCAGTTACCGACTAGCCTTCACCGGGGAGCTGTTTTTT.

This clone was recorded once. The chain is built from TRBV4-3 and TRBJ1-2, with TRBD1 identical over 7 bases. V gave up 1 base and J gave up 7 bases; unmatched junction bases: 12. The CDR3 runs to 16 residues. In germline, CDR1 is LGHNA, CDR2 YSLEER. The CDR3 region has the DNA TGCGCCAGCAGCCAAGCAGGAGGGCAGGGGGTTGCTGGCTACACCTTC. Residues: CASSQAGGQGVAGYTF.

This sequence joins TRBV29-1 and TRBJ2-3; unclear D gene. Germline CDR1 and CDR2: SQVTM and ANQGSEA. The V gene lost 7 bases and the J gene lost 0 bases, with 11 bases spanning the gap. The CDR3 runs to 13 residues. CDR3 sequence reads: CSARLPSTDTQYF. In DNA form, the CDR3 reads TGCAGCGCAAGACTGCCTAGCACAGATACGCAGTATTTT.

This clone was recorded only once. The chain is built from TRBV7-3 and TRBJ1-1; 10 bases align to TRBD1. The CDR3 spans 16 residues. Per germline, CDR1 SGHTA and CDR2 FQGTGA. V gave up 5 bases and J gave up 3 bases; unmatched junction bases: 9. The CDR3: CASSPRADRGHTEAFF. CDR3 DNA: TGTGCCAGCAGCCCTAGAGCCGACAGGGGGCACACTGAAGCTTTCTTT.

The chain combines TRBV6-1 with TRBJ2-7; D may be TRBD1 (6 bases). This CDR3 is built from 13 residues. Germline values: CDR1 MNHNS, CDR2 SASEGT. With 3 bases removed from V and 5 bases from J, the gap between germline ends came to 11 bases. CDR3 bases: TGTGCCAGCAGTGAGGCAGGGGCAGACGAGCAGTACTTC. This codes for CASSEAGADEQYF.

In this sample, this clone turned up a few times. CDR3 loop: CASSDPSSGAWNTEAFF. CDR3 nucleotides: TGTGCCAGCAGCGATCCCTCGTCTGGGGCCTGGAACACTGAAGCTTTCTTT. The V and J genes are TRBV9 and TRBJ1-1; the D gene is possibly TRBD1 (5 bases). The CDR3 has 17 amino acids. With 3 bases removed from V and 1 base from J, the gap between germline ends came to 19 bases. In germline, CDR1 is SGDLS, CDR2 YYNGEE.

The gene calls are TRBV28 and TRBJ2-7, with 9 bases matching TRBD2. Germline V gene sequence: CDR1 MDHEN, CDR2 SYDVKM. The CDR3 is made up of 14 amino acids. Trimming removed 3 bases from V and 7 bases from J; junction bases left unmatched: 7. CDR3 sequence (DNA): TGTGCCAGCAGTTTTCTAGCGGGGAGATGGGAGCAGTACTTC. It yields the protein CASSFLAGRWEQYF.

This clone was seen only a few times. This sequence joins TRBV11-3 and TRBJ2-5, with 11 bases fitting TRBD1. CDR1 and CDR2 (germline): SGHNT, YENEEA. V shed 4 bases, J shed 5 bases, and the junction held 3 bases outside the gene matches. The CDR3 covers 14 residues. CDR3 loop: CASSSRDRGETQYF. The CDR3 nucleotides are TGTGCCAGCAGCTCCCGGGACAGGGGGGAGACCCAGTACTTC.

Written as DNA, the CDR3 is TGTGCCAGCAGCTTAGCGGCAGGGGTCCAATATGGCTACACCTTC. As protein: CASSLAAGVQYGYTF. The chain employs TRBV7-6 and TRBJ1-2, with a possible D match to TRBD1 (6 bases). The germline V gene has CDR1 SGHVS and CDR2 FNYEAQ. This CDR3 is 15 amino acids long. V was pared by 0 bases and J by 5 bases, with 13 bases between.

J is TRBJ1-2 and V is TRBV13; possible D gene TRBD1, 6 bases. From germline, CDR1 is PRHDT and CDR2 FYEKMQ (reference sequence). Trimming stripped 5 bases from V and 0 bases from J, with 16 bases between. The CDR3 is 16 residues long. Here the CDR3 reads CASSVGPQGTNYGYTF. For the CDR3, the DNA is TGTGCCAGCAGCGTTGGCCCCCAGGGGACTAACTATGGCTACACCTTC.

V gene TRBV27 combines with J gene TRBJ2-1; 7 bases match TRBD2. The germline V gene has CDR1 MNHEY and CDR2 SMNVEV (reference sequence). The CDR3 consists of 16 residues. V shed 0 bases, J shed 2 bases, and the junction held 4 bases outside the gene matches. For the CDR3, the DNA is TGTGCCAGCAGTTTATCTCGCGGGGGAGCCTACAATGAGCAGTTCTTC. Its protein product is CASSLSRGGAYNEQFF.

V gene TRBV3-1 (or the pseudogene TRBV3-2) combines with J gene TRBJ1-2, with 10 nucleotides matching TRBD1. CDR3 size: 17 residues. With V trimmed by 1 base and J by 6 bases, 11 bases remained unmatched. Germline lookup yields CDR1 LGHDT and CDR2 YNNKEL (reference sequence). In DNA, the CDR3 is TGTGCCAGCAGCCAAGCGACAGGGGGCGGGTTGAAGCATGGCTACACCTTC. It encodes CASSQATGGGLKHGYTF.

This chain links TRBV11-3 with TRBJ2-3, with 7 bases matching TRBD2. Losses at the gene ends were 1 base for V and 12 bases for J; bases not matched to a gene: 7. CDR3 size: 13 residues. Looked up from germline, CDR1 is SGHNT and CDR2 is YENEEA. The CDR3 bases are TGTGCCAGCAGCTTAGGAGCGGGGAGCAGACAGTATTTT. Its protein is CASSLGAGSRQYF.

The chain employs TRBV6-2 or TRBV6-3 and TRBJ1-2; D perhaps matches TRBD1 (5 bases). This CDR3 region has 13 residues. Germline CDR1 is MNHEY and CDR2 is SVGEGT. V shed 5 bases and J shed 7 bases, with 14 bases lying between them. CDR3 nucleotide sequence: TGTGCCAGCAGTCCCACAGGACAAGGTGGCTACACCTTC. Amino acids: CASSPTGQGGYTF.

This clone is a singleton in its sample. The chain employs TRBV14 and TRBJ2-5, with D tentatively TRBD1 (6 bases). The end of the DNA fits TRBJ2-7 better, so the J call may be wrong. Germline V gene data show CDR1 as SGHDN and CDR2 as FVKESK. The CDR3 covers 16 residues. The CDR3 sequence is CASSLQGGDPLGEQYF. For the CDR3, the DNA is TGTGCCAGCAGCTTACAGGGTGGGGATCCCCTCGGCGAGCAGTACTTC.

The rearrangement links TRBV9 to TRBJ2-2; TRBD1 aligns across 8 bases. The ends lost 0 bases at V and 8 bases at J; junction bases unmatched: 6. This CDR3 comprises 15 residues. In germline, CDR1 is SGDLS, CDR2 YYNGEE. The CDR3 nucleotides read TGTGCCAGCAGCGTAGAGACAGGGGAATTAGGGGAGCTGTTTTTT. Its translation is CASSVETGELGELFF. The full variable domain, with the rest looked up from reference TRBV9 and TRBJ2-2, is DSGVTQTPKHLITATGQRVTLRCSPRSGDLSVYWYQQSLDQGLQFLIQYYNGEERAKGNILERFSAQQFPDLHSELNLSSLELGDSALYFCASSVETGELGELFFGEGSRLTVL.

The chain combines TRBV3-1 (or the pseudogene TRBV3-2) with TRBJ2-1, with 12 positions matching TRBD2. Germline assignment: CDR1 LGHDT and CDR2 YNNKEL (reference sequence). The junction had 8 bases not matched to a gene; V was cut back by 5 bases and J by 6 bases. The CDR3 runs 16 residues. The DNA for the CDR3 is TGTGCCAGCAGCAACCGACTAGCGGGGGTACTCAATGAGCAGTTCTTC. As protein: CASSNRLAGVLNEQFF.

This clone was seen at least ten times. This rearrangement joins TRBV3-1 (or the pseudogene TRBV3-2) to TRBJ1-2, with D tentatively TRBD1 (6 bases). The CDR3 is 13 residues long. The germline CDR1 and CDR2 sequences are LGHDT and YNNKEL (reference sequence). Trimming removed 2 bases at V and 6 bases at J, with 10 bases between. The CDR3, as DNA: TGTGCCAGCAGCCAACGGGCAGGGGATGGCTACACCTTC. This sequence encodes CASSQRAGDGYTF.